What follows is one T cell receptor (beta chain) and its context. Antigen specificity is unknown. This entry belongs to a study of PD-1 blockade in classical Hodgkin lymphoma. Points from the study as a whole: Relative to healthy donors, newly diagnosed patients reportedly had lower baseline TCR diversity, which was reported as lower still in relapsed/refractory patients. Factors driving the repertoire differences, possibly disease activity or prior therapy, remain undefined.

TCRdb keeps only in-frame clones here, not all; method: immunoSEQ multiplex PCR. The sample holds 4,000 to 6,000 clones, roughly nine tenths seen once. V lost 2 bases, J lost 0 bases, and 16 bases lay in between. The CDR3 is 17 amino acids. Germline assignment: CDR1 LGHNA and CDR2 YNFKEQ. Time point: newly diagnosed, previously untreated cHL patient sample. The study isolated CD8+ T cells from thawed PBMCs by magnetic negative selection. PBMCs representing newly diagnosed, untreated classical Hodgkin lymphoma functioned as the comparison. The clonotype was recovered from a human donor with classical Hodgkin lymphoma. The source material was CD8+ T cells from blood. The V gene is TRBV4-2, the J gene TRBJ1-1, with D perhaps TRBD1 (6 bases). As DNA, the CDR3 is TGTGCCAGCAGCCAAACAGGGTGGGGCCTCATGAACACTGAAGCTTTCTTT. Protein: CASSQTGWGLMNTEAFF.